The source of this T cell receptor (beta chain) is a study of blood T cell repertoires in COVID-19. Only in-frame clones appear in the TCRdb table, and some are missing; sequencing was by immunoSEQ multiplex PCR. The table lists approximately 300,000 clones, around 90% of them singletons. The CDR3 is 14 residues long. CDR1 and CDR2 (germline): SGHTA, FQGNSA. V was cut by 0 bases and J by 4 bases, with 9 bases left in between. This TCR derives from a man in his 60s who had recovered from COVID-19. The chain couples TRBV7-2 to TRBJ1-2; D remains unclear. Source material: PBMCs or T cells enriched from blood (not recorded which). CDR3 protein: CASSLALPSYGYTF. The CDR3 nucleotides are TGTGCCAGCAGCTTAGCCTTACCGAGCTATGGCTACACCTTC.